The clone carrying this T cell receptor (beta chain) was counted ten times or more. Its antigen remains unidentified. The TCRbeta library incorporated unique molecular identifiers. TCRdb analysed the PCR reads with MiXCR anew, one entry per CDR3 protein. Of roughly 100,000 distinct CDR3 sequences in the sample, approximately 6% were seen once. V shed 5 bases, J shed 2 bases, and the junction held 5 bases outside the gene matches. The CDR3 runs to 15 residues. The germline CDR1 and CDR2 sequences are SGHAT and FQNNGV. The data were obtained in a study of T-cell reconstitution after alpha-beta-depleted transplantation in children. Notes on the study in general: Diversity and T-cell counts at one year after transplant derived mostly from new T cells.

The rearrangement uses TRBV11-2 and TRBJ2-3, with 9 bases lining up with TRBD1. This clonotype was sampled from a female patient between 2 and 10 years old who had a stem cell transplant for Fanconi anemia, so the T cells may come from the graft donor. The material sequenced was PBMCs, mostly from graft donor cells, taken 60 days after TCRalphabeta/CD19-depleted stem cell transplant. The CDR3 DNA reads TGTGCCAGCAGCCCAGGGGACAGGGTCACAGATACGCAGTATTTT. Its translation: CASSPGDRVTDTQYF.